This T cell receptor beta chain originates from a study of T cell responses to AZD1222 COVID-19 vaccine. Germline V lookup: CDR1 MDHEN, CDR2 SYDVKM. The CDR3 is made up of 15 amino acids. Trimming removed 2 bases at V and 8 bases at J, with 16 bases between. On this clone: Its antigen is not known.

Study-wide results and caveats: Recipients of two AZD1222 doses showed rising Spike-specific TCR breadth and depth. As reported, nearly half of all spike-specific TCRs target variant regions that are unmutated. Spike-wide vaccine-associated CD4 TCRs dominated at 160-218 and 743-854. Only a handful of AZD1222 recipients were seropositive at baseline.

The repertoire was sequenced with immunoSEQ multiplex PCR; TCRdb's copy has only in-frame clones and lacks some. The sample carries about 140,000 clones, approximately 85% recorded once. The chain has TRBV28 and TRBJ2-1, with D possibly being TRBD1 (5 bases). The input for sequencing was peripheral blood, taken on day 0 of AZD1222 vaccination. The TCR sequence derives from an adult in good health. Here the CDR3 reads CASSLRQGGLDEQFF. The CDR3 nucleotides read TGTGCCAGCAGTTTACGGCAGGGTGGGTTGGATGAGCAGTTCTTC.